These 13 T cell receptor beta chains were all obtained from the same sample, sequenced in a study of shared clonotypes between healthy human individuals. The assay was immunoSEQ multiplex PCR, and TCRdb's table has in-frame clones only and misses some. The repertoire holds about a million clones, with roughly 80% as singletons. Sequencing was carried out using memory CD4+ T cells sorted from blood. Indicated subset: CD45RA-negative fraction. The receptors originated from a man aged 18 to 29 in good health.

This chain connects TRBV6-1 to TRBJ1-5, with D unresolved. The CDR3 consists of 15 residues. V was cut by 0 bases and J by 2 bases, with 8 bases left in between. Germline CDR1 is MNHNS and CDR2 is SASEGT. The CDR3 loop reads CASSEADGGNQPQHF. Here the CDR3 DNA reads TGTGCCAGCAGTGAAGCGGACGGGGGCAATCAGCCCCAGCATTTT.

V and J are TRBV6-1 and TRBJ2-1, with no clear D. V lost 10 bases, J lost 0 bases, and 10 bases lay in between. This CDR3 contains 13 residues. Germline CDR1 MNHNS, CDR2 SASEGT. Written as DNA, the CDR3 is TGTGCCACCGGCGCCGCCTCCTACAATGAGCAGTTCTTC. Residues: CATGAASYNEQFF.

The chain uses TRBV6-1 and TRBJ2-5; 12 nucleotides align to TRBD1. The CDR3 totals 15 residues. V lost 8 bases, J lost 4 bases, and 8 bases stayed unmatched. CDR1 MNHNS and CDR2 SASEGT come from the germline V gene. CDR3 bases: TGTGCCAGCGGTACCGGGACAGGGGGCCCAGAGACCCAGTACTTC. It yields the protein CASGTGTGGPETQYF.

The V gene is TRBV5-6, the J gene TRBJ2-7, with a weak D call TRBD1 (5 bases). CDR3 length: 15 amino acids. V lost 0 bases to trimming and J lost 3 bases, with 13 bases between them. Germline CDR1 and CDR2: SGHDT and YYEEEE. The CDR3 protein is CASSLAPERGYEQYF. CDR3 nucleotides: TGTGCCAGCAGCTTGGCCCCGGAAAGGGGCTACGAGCAGTACTTC. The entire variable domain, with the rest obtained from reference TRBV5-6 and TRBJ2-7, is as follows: DAGVTQSPTHLIKTRGQQVTLRCSPKSGHDTVSWYQQALGQGPQFIFQYYEEEERQRGNFPDRFSGHQFPNYSSELNVNALLLGDSALYLCASSLAPERGYEQYFGPGTRLTVT.

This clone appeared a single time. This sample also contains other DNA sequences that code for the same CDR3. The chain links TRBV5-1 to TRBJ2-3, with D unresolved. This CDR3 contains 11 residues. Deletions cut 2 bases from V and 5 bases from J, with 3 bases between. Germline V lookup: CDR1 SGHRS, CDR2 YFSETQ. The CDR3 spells CASSLGDTQYF. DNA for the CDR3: TGCGCCAGCAGCTTAGGAGATACGCAGTATTTT.

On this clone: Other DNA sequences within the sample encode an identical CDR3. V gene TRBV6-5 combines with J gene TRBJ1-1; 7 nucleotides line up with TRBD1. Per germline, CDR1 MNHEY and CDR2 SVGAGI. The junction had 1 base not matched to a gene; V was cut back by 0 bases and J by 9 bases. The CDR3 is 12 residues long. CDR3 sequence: CASSYSTGKAFF. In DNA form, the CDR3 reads TGTGCCAGCAGTTACTCGACAGGGAAAGCTTTCTTT.

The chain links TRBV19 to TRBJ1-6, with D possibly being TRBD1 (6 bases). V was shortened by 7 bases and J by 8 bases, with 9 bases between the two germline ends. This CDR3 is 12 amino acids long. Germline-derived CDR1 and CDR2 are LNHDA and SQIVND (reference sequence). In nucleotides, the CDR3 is TGTGCCAGTAATCGACAGGATTCACCCCTCCACTTT. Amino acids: CASNRQDSPLHF.

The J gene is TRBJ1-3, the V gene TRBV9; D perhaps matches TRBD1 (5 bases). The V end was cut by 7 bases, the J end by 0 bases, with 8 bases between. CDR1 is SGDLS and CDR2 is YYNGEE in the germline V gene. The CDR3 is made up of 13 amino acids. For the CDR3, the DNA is TGTGCCAGCGGGGGTATCTCTGGAAACACCATATATTTT. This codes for CASGGISGNTIYF.

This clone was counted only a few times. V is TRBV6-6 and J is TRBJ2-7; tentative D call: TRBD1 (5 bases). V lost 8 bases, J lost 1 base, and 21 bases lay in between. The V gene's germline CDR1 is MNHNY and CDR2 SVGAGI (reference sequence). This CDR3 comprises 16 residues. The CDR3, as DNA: TGTGCCAGCCGAACCTACAGGCAAGAGCCTTCCTACGAGCAGTACTTC. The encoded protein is CASRTYRQEPSYEQYF.

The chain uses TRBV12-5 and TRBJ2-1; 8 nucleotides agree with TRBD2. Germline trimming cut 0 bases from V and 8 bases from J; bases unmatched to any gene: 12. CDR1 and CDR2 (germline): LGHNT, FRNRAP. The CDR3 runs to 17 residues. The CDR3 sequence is CASGLVLALAGNHEQFF. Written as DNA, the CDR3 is TGTGCTAGTGGTTTGGTACTGGCCCTAGCGGGTAACCATGAGCAGTTCTTC.

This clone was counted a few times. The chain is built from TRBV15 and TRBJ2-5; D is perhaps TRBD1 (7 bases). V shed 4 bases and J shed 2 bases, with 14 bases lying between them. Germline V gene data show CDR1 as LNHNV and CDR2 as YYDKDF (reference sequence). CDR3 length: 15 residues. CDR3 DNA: TGTGCCACCAGCACTTCGACAGGGAGGCAAGAGACCCAGTACTTC. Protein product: CATSTSTGRQETQYF.

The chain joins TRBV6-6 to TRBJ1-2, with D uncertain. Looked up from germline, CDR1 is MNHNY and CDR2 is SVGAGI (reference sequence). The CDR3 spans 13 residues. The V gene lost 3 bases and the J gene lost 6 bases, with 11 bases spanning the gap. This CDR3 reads CASSYRLTDGYTF. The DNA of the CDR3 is TGTGCCAGCAGTTATCGGTTGACGGATGGCTACACCTTC.

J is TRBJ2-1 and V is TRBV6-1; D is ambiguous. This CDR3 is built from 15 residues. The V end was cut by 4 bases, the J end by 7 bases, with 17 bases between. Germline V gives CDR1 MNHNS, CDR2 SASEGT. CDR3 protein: CASSVGVEVGNEQFF. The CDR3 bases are TGTGCCAGCAGTGTAGGCGTCGAGGTAGGGAATGAGCAGTTCTTC.